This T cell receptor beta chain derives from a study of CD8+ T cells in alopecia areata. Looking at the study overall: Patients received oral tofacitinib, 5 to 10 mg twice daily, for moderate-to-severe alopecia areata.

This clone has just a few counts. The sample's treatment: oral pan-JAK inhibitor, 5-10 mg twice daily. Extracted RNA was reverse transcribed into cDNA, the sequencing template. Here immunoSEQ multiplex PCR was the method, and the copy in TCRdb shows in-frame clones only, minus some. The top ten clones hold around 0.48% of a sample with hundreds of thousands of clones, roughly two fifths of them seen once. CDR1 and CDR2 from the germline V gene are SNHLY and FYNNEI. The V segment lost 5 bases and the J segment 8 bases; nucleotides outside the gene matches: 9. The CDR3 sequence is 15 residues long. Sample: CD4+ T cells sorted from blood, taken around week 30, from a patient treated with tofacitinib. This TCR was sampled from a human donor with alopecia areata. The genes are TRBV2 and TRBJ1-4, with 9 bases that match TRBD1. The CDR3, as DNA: TGTGCCAGCAGTCGCCGTACAGGGGGCAACGAAAAACTGTTTTTT. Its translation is CASSRRTGGNEKLFF.